The rows below give T cell receptor beta chains drawn from one sample of a study of T cell responses to AZD1222 COVID-19 vaccine. Profiled with immunoSEQ multiplex PCR; TCRdb holds only in-frame clones, not every one. The data show 95,000 to 100,000 clones, more than 75% seen once. The material sequenced was peripheral blood, taken 28 days after the second AZD1222 dose. The receptors were gathered from an adult who received the AZD1222 COVID-19 vaccine. CDR3s include the opening cysteine and the closing phenylalanine or tryptophan. D genes are given only for firm matches. Size is omitted from some rows. Given values are once, few, many or a class for expanded clones.

v_call	j_call	d_call	clone_size	cdr3_length	cdr3_aa	cdr3_nt
TRBV5-4	TRBJ2-2	.	few	16	CASSPKIGRGAGELFF	TGTGCCAGCAGCCCCAAAATAGGGCGCGGGGCCGGGGAGCTGTTTTTT
TRBV18	TRBJ1-2	TRBD1	.	15	CASSRNRGLIYGYTF	TGTGCCAGCTCACGGAACAGGGGGCTTATCTATGGCTACACCTTC
TRBV19	TRBJ1-2	.	.	15	CASSVTGSSNYGYTF	TGTGCCAGTAGTGTCACAGGTAGTTCTAACTATGGCTACACCTTC
TRBV9	TRBJ1-1	.	few	13	CASSVGRGNEAFF	TGTGCCAGCAGCGTAGGGCGAGGAAATGAAGCTTTCTTT
TRBV6-5	TRBJ2-1	TRBD2	.	16	CASSYSRGLGSNEQFF	TGTGCCAGCAGTTACTCGAGGGGACTAGGGAGTAATGAGCAGTTCTTC
TRBV2	TRBJ1-1	.	.	13	CASSSDGNTEAFF	TGTGCCAGCTCTTCGGACGGGAACACTGAAGCTTTCTTT
TRBV5-1	TRBJ2-3	TRBD2	.	17	CASSDGTSGGFTDTQYF	TGCGCCAGCAGCGACGGGACTAGCGGGGGGTTCACAGATACGCAGTATTTT
TRBV30	TRBJ2-2	.	once	14	CAWSAATGRGELFF	TGTGCCTGGAGTGCCGCCACGGGCCGGGGGGAGCTGTTTTTT
TRBV18	TRBJ2-2	.	.	16	CASSPPGFGFTGELFF	TGTGCCAGCTCACCACCAGGGTTTGGGTTCACCGGGGAGCTGTTTTTT
TRBV7-2	TRBJ1-3	.	few	13	CATTDHTRNTIYF	TGTGCCACTACGGACCATACTAGAAACACCATATATTTT
TRBV19	TRBJ2-7	TRBD2	.	13	CASSMGLANEQYF	TGTGCCAGTAGTATGGGACTAGCGAACGAGCAGTACTTC
TRBV9	TRBJ2-6	TRBD1	.	18	CASSPDIRQGAGANVLTF	TGTGCCAGCAGCCCAGATATTAGACAGGGAGCTGGGGCCAACGTCCTGACTTTC
TRBV4-1	TRBJ1-5	.	.	15	CASSQDGGQGQPQHF	TGCGCCAGCAGCCAAGATGGGGGGCAAGGTCAGCCCCAGCATTTT
TRBV11-2	TRBJ1-2	.	.	14	CASSLDASNYGYTF	TGTGCCAGCAGCTTAGACGCCAGCAACTATGGCTACACCTTC
TRBV7-2	TRBJ2-3	.	.	16	CASSGGTHISTDTQYF	TGTGCCAGCAGCGGGGGGACCCACATATCCACAGATACGCAGTATTTT
TRBV30	TRBJ1-6	TRBD1	.	16	CAWKTGLSSYNSPLHF	TGTGCCTGGAAGACAGGGTTGAGCTCCTATAATTCACCCCTCCACTTT
TRBV6-5	TRBJ1-1	TRBD1	.	15	CASSSYRGMNTEAFF	TGTGCCAGCAGTTCGTACAGGGGGATGAACACTGAAGCTTTCTTT
TRBV27	TRBJ1-5	.	.	13	CASSLLGGQPQHF	TGTGCCAGCAGTTTACTTGGCGGGCAGCCCCAGCATTTT
TRBV19	TRBJ1-5	.	.	16	CASTSPGGIGNQPQHF	TGTGCCAGTACCTCCCCGGGAGGGATCGGCAATCAGCCCCAGCATTTT
TRBV29-1	TRBJ2-3	.	once	17	CSVRNVQGSPSTDTQYF	TGCAGCGTTAGAAACGTGCAGGGATCTCCAAGCACAGATACGCAGTATTTT
TRBV19	TRBJ2-7	TRBD2	.	15	CASSAQGGRVYEQYF	TGTGCCAGTAGTGCGCAGGGCGGGAGGGTCTACGAGCAGTACTTC
TRBV14	TRBJ1-1	.	.	16	CASSQGEEYMNTEAFF	TGTGCCAGCAGCCAGGGGGAAGAATACATGAACACTGAAGCTTTCTTT
TRBV7-3	TRBJ2-7	.	.	13	CASSFGRSYEQYF	TGTGCCAGCAGCTTTGGGCGATCCTACGAGCAGTACTTC
TRBV6-1	TRBJ2-1	.	.	15	CASSVTGRFSDEQFF	TGTGCCAGCAGTGTGACAGGCCGCTTTTCGGATGAGCAGTTCTTC
TRBV28	TRBJ2-7	.	.	15	CASTQSPGSSYEQYF	TGTGCCAGCACCCAAAGCCCGGGAAGCTCCTACGAGCAGTACTTC
TRBV5-1	TRBJ1-1	.	.	14	CASSLGHQNTEAFF	TGCGCCAGCAGCTTGGGCCACCAGAACACTGAAGCTTTCTTT
TRBV6-2/TRBV6-3	TRBJ1-1	.	.	14	CASSYNSRITEAFF	TGTGCCAGCAGTTACAACTCAAGGATCACTGAAGCTTTCTTT
TRBV7-3	TRBJ2-6	.	.	17	CASSDGPAVGGANVLTF	TGTGCCAGCAGCGACGGGCCCGCCGTTGGGGGGGCCAACGTCCTGACTTTC
TRBV6-4	TRBJ2-3	TRBD1	once	15	CASSADRAGTDTQYF	TGTGCCAGCAGTGCCGACAGGGCCGGCACAGATACGCAGTATTTT
TRBV7-8	TRBJ1-3	TRBD1	.	20	CASSSPPWTGRAPSGNTIYF	TGTGCCAGCAGCTCCCCCCCTTGGACAGGGAGGGCACCCTCTGGAAACACCATATATTTT
TRBV6-6	TRBJ2-1	.	.	13	CASSSGRPNEQFF	TGTGCCAGCAGTTCTGGGAGGCCTAATGAGCAGTTCTTC
TRBV7-6	TRBJ1-1	.	.	16	CASSYLTGDGGTEAFF	TGTGCCAGCAGCTATCTCACGGGGGATGGGGGGACTGAAGCTTTCTTT
TRBV29-1	TRBJ2-3	TRBD2	.	14	CSVVDGLATDTQYF	TGCAGCGTTGTCGACGGACTAGCCACAGATACGCAGTATTTT
TRBV7-8	TRBJ2-1	.	.	15	CASSLRGGPNNEQFF	TGTGCCAGCAGCTTAAGGGGGGGGCCGAACAATGAGCAGTTCTTC
TRBV15	TRBJ2-2	TRBD2	.	17	CATSRRPTSGDTGELFF	TGTGCCACCAGCAGAAGACCTACTAGCGGAGACACCGGGGAGCTGTTTTTT
TRBV10-2	TRBJ2-7	.	.	11	CASSPAYEQYF	TGCGCCAGCAGCCCCGCCTACGAGCAGTACTTC
TRBV5-1	TRBJ1-2	TRBD1	once	15	CASSLGQGANYGYTF	TGCGCCAGCAGCCTAGGACAGGGGGCTAACTATGGCTACACCTTC